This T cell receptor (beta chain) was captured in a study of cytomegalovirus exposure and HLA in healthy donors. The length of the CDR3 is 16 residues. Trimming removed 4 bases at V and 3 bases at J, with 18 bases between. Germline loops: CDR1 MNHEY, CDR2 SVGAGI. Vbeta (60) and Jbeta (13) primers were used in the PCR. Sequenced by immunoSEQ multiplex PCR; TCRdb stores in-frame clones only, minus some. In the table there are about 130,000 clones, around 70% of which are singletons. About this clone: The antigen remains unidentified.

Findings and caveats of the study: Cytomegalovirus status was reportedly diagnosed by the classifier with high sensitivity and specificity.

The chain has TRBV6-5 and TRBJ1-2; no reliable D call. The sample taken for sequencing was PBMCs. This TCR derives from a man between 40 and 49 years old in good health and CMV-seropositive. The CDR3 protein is CASSSLLGSSYYGYTF. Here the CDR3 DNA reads TGTGCCAGCAGTTCCCTTCTGGGGAGCAGCTACTATGGCTACACCTTC.